These T cell receptor beta chains were read from a single sample in a study of CD8 T cells in Susac syndrome. TCRdb re-analysed the immunoSEQ multiplex PCR reads in MiXCR, keeping a single row per CDR3 protein. In the table there are 90,000 to 150,000 distinct CDR3 sequences, 85% to 95% of which are singletons. The sequencing input was CD4+ T cells from PBMCs. Receptor source: a human donor with multiple sclerosis. The CDR3 runs from the conserved cysteine through the conserved F or W. The D gene is left open where the match is weak. Size is omitted from some rows. Given values are once, few, many or a class for expanded clones.

clone_size j_call v_call d_call cdr3_aa cdr3_nt
. TRBJ2-5 TRBV6-2/TRBV6-3 TRBD1 CASSYEGAGEETQYF TGTGCCAGCAGTTACGAGGGGGCAGGGGAAGAGACCCAGTACTTC
. TRBJ2-1 TRBV6-2/TRBV6-3 TRBD2 CASSYSSGVFYNEQFF TGTGCCAGCAGTTACTCTAGCGGGGTGTTCTACAATGAGCAGTTCTTC
. TRBJ1-5 TRBV19 TRBD1 CASRDRGNQPQHF TGTGCCAGCCGGGACAGGGGAAATCAGCCCCAGCATTTT
. TRBJ1-2 TRBV20-1 . CSARQGFKGYGYTF TGCAGTGCTAGACAGGGATTCAAGGGGTATGGCTACACCTTC
. TRBJ1-3 TRBV30 TRBD1 CAWSAGTGSGNTIYF TGTGCCTGGAGTGCCGGGACAGGCTCTGGAAACACCATATATTTT
. TRBJ2-5 TRBV4-1 TRBD1 CASSPGDSQETQYF TGCGCCAGCAGCCCCGGGGACAGCCAAGAGACCCAGTACTTC
. TRBJ1-2 TRBV30 . CAWSITQNSIGYTF TGTGCCTGGAGTATCACCCAAAACAGTATAGGCTACACCTTC
. TRBJ2-3 TRBV7-3 . CASSLMGSRGDTQYF TGTGCCAGCAGCTTAATGGGAAGTCGGGGAGATACGCAGTATTTT
. TRBJ2-4 TRBV2 . CASSAQGPGNKNIQYF TGTGCCAGCAGTGCGCAGGGGCCTGGGAACAAAAACATTCAGTACTTC
. TRBJ1-6 TRBV20-1 TRBD1 CSASGDREDSPLHF TGCAGTGCTAGTGGTGACAGGGAAGATTCACCCCTCCACTTT
. TRBJ1-2 TRBV2 . CASSGPATGKANYGYTF TGTGCCAGCAGCGGCCCTGCTACAGGGAAAGCTAACTATGGCTACACCTTC
once TRBJ2-5 TRBV18 . CASSPGMRSETQYF TGTGCCAGCTCACCAGGAATGCGTTCCGAGACCCAGTACTTC
. TRBJ2-7 TRBV11-3 TRBD2 CASSRTSGGQYEQYF TGTGCCAGCAGCCGGACTAGCGGGGGTCAATACGAGCAGTACTTC
. TRBJ2-5 TRBV20-1 . CSANIPGVETQYF TGCAGTGCCAATATTCCAGGGGTGGAGACCCAGTACTTC
. TRBJ1-1 TRBV5-1 . CASAQRGNTEAFF TGCGCCAGCGCACAACGGGGGAACACTGAAGCTTTCTTT
. TRBJ1-6 TRBV28 . CASRSRTVSPLHF TGTGCCAGCAGGTCCAGAACTGTCTCACCCCTCCACTTT
. TRBJ1-1 TRBV6-5 . CASSYGGDNTEAFF TGTGCCAGCAGTTACGGGGGGGACAACACTGAAGCTTTCTTT
. TRBJ1-2 TRBV19 . CASKGAYGYTF TGTGCCAGTAAAGGGGCTTATGGCTACACCTTC
. TRBJ2-7 TRBV5-1 . CASSFTQDSYEQYF TGCGCCAGCAGCTTCACGCAGGACTCCTACGAGCAGTACTTC
. TRBJ1-1 TRBV13 TRBD1 CASTRTGRTEAFF TGTGCCAGCACCCGGACAGGGAGGACTGAAGCTTTCTTT
. TRBJ1-4 TRBV30 . CAWSGTRVNEKLFF TGTGCCTGGAGTGGGACCCGCGTCAATGAAAAACTGTTTTTT
. TRBJ2-1 TRBV20-1 TRBD2 CSARVRQGTSGRFGYNEQFF TGCAGTGCTAGAGTCCGACAAGGGACTAGCGGGCGTTTCGGTTACAATGAGCAGTTCTTC
. TRBJ2-7 TRBV18 TRBD2 CASSPPGGAIYEQYF TGTGCCAGCTCACCACCGGGAGGGGCTATCTACGAGCAGTACTTC
. TRBJ2-7 TRBV5-1 TRBD1 CASSLPRGRPLSYEQYF TGCGCCAGCAGCTTACCGAGGGGGCGCCCCCTCTCCTACGAGCAGTACTTC
. TRBJ1-3 TRBV30 . CAWSVNLYGNTIYF TGTGCCTGGAGTGTTAACCTATACGGAAACACCATATATTTT
. TRBJ1-1 TRBV20-1 . CSATENTEAFF TGCAGTGCAACAGAGAACACTGAAGCTTTCTTT
. TRBJ1-1 TRBV29-1 . CSVEWGHLNTEAFF TGCAGCGTTGAATGGGGACACCTTAACACTGAAGCTTTCTTT
. TRBJ2-5 TRBV2 . CASSEGPRRETQYF TGTGCCAGCAGTGAAGGGCCGAGGAGGGAGACCCAGTACTTC
. TRBJ2-2 TRBV12-3/TRBV12-4 . CASSPEPVNTGELFF TGTGCCAGCAGCCCCGAGCCGGTGAACACCGGGGAGCTGTTTTTT
. TRBJ1-2 TRBV19 TRBD1 CASSKGQDWNYGYTF TGTGCCAGTAGTAAAGGACAGGATTGGAACTATGGCTACACCTTC
. TRBJ2-5 TRBV11-1 . CASSWMETQYF TGTGCCAGCAGCTGGATGGAGACCCAGTACTTC
. TRBJ1-3 TRBV25-1 . CASTSTGNTIYF TGTGCCAGCACGAGTACGGGAAACACCATATATTTT
. TRBJ1-1 TRBV5-6 . CASSLPGVNTEAFF TGTGCCAGCAGCTTACCAGGGGTTAACACTGAAGCTTTCTTT
. TRBJ1-2 TRBV12-3/TRBV12-4 . CASSIQGSYTF TGTGCCAGCAGTATACAGGGTTCCTACACCTTC
. TRBJ1-4 TRBV7-9 . CASSSDGVEKLFF TGTGCCAGCAGCTCAGATGGGGTTGAAAAACTGTTTTTT